This T cell receptor beta chain appears in the sequencing data of a study of post-analysis software for immune sequencing data. For the study at large: Secondary progressive, relapsing-remitting and progressive-relapsing multiple sclerosis were among the included disease courses. General study results and limits: Strong co-clustering by F measure was evident for samples that had been prepared in the same batch. Four or five TRBV segments occurring more often in patients than controls included TRBV5-6, TRBV5-1 and TRBV20-1.

Trimming cost V 6 bases and J 5 bases; bases outside gene matches: 10. The CDR3 is 15 residues long. From germline, CDR1 is MNHNS and CDR2 SASEGT. This clonotype was detected only once. Its specificity is not known. cDNA libraries of TCR beta carried unique molecular identifiers. MiXCR, applied by TCRdb to the PCR reads, yields one record per CDR3 protein. Counted here are 820,000 or so distinct CDR3 sequences, about 50% occurring once; the ten biggest clones make up roughly 4.4%. The clonotype originates from a girl between 10 and 17 years old with multiple sclerosis. The J gene is TRBJ2-1, the V gene TRBV6-1; 7 positions match TRBD2. Sequencing was done on a sample of blood. The CDR3 bases are TGTGCCAGCAGCTCCGGCGGGAGCCGTAACAATGAGCAGTTCTTC. It translates to CASSSGGSRNNEQFF.